Listed here are 26 T cell receptor beta chains from one sample, sequenced in a study of blood T cell repertoires in COVID-19. Sequenced by immunoSEQ multiplex PCR; TCRdb stores in-frame clones only, minus some. The table has about 130,000 clones, roughly 86% seen once. The sample was peripheral blood. These TCRs come from a human donor in a cohort sampled during active COVID-19.

This clone has a single count. The chain recombines TRBV19 with TRBJ2-7; 9 positions agree with TRBD1. Per germline, CDR1 LNHDA and CDR2 SQIVND (reference sequence). Trimming took 1 base from V and 5 from J; bases not matched to a gene: 6. The CDR3 has 15 residues. CDR3 nucleotides: TGTGCCAGTAGTATAGTTGGACAGGGGAGCCACGAGCAGTACTTC. Protein sequence: CASSIVGQGSHEQYF.

Only a few counts were recorded for this clone. The rearrangement uses TRBV15 and TRBJ1-4, with 9 bases lining up with TRBD1. This CDR3 region has 15 residues. Germline V gene data show CDR1 as LNHNV and CDR2 as YYDKDF (reference sequence). The V gene end was trimmed by 11 bases and the J gene end by 4 bases; junction bases not matched to a gene: 11. This chain's CDR3 is CAGAIWTGVNEKLFF. CDR3 DNA sequence: TGTGCCGGAGCGATTTGGACAGGGGTTAATGAAAAACTGTTTTTT. The variable domain in full, completed from reference TRBV15 and TRBJ1-4, reads DAMVIQNPRYQVTQFGKPVTLSCSQTLNHNVMYWYQQKSSQAPKLLFHYYDKDFNNEADTPDNFQSRRPNTSFCFLDIRSPGLGDTAMYLCAGAIWTGVNEKLFFGSGTQLSVL.

The rearrangement joins TRBV5-6 to TRBJ2-1; a possible D gene is TRBD1 (6 bases). With 4 bases removed from V and 7 bases from J, the gap between germline ends came to 12 bases. CDR1 and CDR2 (germline): SGHDT, YYEEEE. The CDR3 is made up of 13 amino acids. The CDR3 protein is CASSADSSNEQFF. CDR3 sequence (DNA): TGTGCCAGCAGCGCGGACAGTTCTAATGAGCAGTTCTTC.

The J gene is TRBJ2-1, the V gene TRBV5-1; perhaps TRBD2 as D (6 bases). Trimming pared 2 bases from V and 4 bases from J, leaving 13 bases between. Looked up from germline, CDR1 is SGHRS and CDR2 is YFSETQ. This CDR3 is built from 15 residues. The CDR3 loop is CASSFGAGSYNEQFF. In nucleotides, the CDR3 is TGCGCCAGCAGCTTTGGGGCGGGGTCGTACAATGAGCAGTTCTTC.

The chain combines TRBV9 with TRBJ2-6; D might be TRBD1 (5 bases). V was pared by 2 bases and J by 0 bases, with 12 bases between. CDR1 and CDR2 from the germline V gene are SGDLS and YYNGEE. The CDR3 is 17 amino acids. The chain's CDR3 is CASSVTPGYSGANVLTF. The CDR3 DNA reads TGTGCCAGCAGCGTTACCCCAGGGTACTCTGGGGCCAACGTCCTGACTTTC. The variable domain in full, with the rest retrieved from reference TRBV9 and TRBJ2-6, is DSGVTQTPKHLITATGQRVTLRCSPRSGDLSVYWYQQSLDQGLQFLIQYYNGEERAKGNILERFSAQQFPDLHSELNLSSLELGDSALYFCASSVTPGYSGANVLTFGAGSRLTVL.

This chain connects TRBV27 to TRBJ1-3, with D hard to call. Germline V gene sequence: CDR1 MNHEY, CDR2 SMNVEV (reference sequence). This CDR3 is 15 amino acids long. The V end was cut by 5 bases, the J end by 0 bases, with 11 bases between. Here the CDR3 reads CASSQNRDSGNTIYF. The CDR3 nucleotides read TGTGCCAGCAGTCAGAACCGGGACTCTGGAAACACCATATATTTT.

The chain recombines TRBV6-1 with TRBJ1-4; no definite D call. Germline assignment: CDR1 MNHNS and CDR2 SASEGT. The CDR3 runs to 14 residues. Trimming left V 2 bases short and J 8 bases short, with 12 bases between. CDR3 DNA: TGTGCCAGCAGTGAACGGAGCCGTGGCGAAAAACTGTTTTTT. This encodes CASSERSRGEKLFF.

The rearrangement links TRBV5-8 to TRBJ2-2, with D unclear. Germline V gene lookup returns CDR1 SGHTS and CDR2 YDEGEE. Trimming removed 2 bases at V and 0 bases at J, with 11 bases between. The CDR3 sequence is 16 residues long. Here the CDR3 reads CASSLRRLPNTGELFF. CDR3 bases: TGTGCCAGCAGCTTACGGCGACTCCCGAACACCGGGGAGCTGTTTTTT.

The rearrangement joins TRBV28 to TRBJ1-1, with 7 nucleotides matching TRBD1. Germline values: CDR1 MDHEN, CDR2 SYDVKM. The CDR3 has 11 residues. The V segment lost 8 bases and the J segment 12 bases; nucleotides outside the gene matches: 9. CDR3 region: CASGIGTVTFF. The DNA for the CDR3 is TGTGCCAGCGGGATTGGGACAGTAACTTTCTTT.

The gene calls are TRBV7-9 and TRBJ1-5, with 9 positions matching TRBD1. The CDR3 extends over 15 amino acids. Germline CDR1 SEHNR, CDR2 FQNEAQ (reference sequence). V shed 5 bases, J shed 2 bases, and the junction held 4 bases outside the gene matches. CDR3 DNA: TGTGCCAGCAGCGCCTGGACAGGGGGCAATCAGCCCCAGCATTTT. Translation gives CASSAWTGGNQPQHF. The full variable domain, its missing parts supplied by reference TRBV7-9 and TRBJ1-5, is DTGVSQNPRHKITKRGQNVTFRCDPISEHNRLYWYRQTLGQGPEFLTYFQNEAQLEKSRLLSDRFSAERPKGSFSTLEIQRTEQGDSAMYLCASSAWTGGNQPQHFGDGTRLSIL.

V gene TRBV11-3 combines with J gene TRBJ2-7; 7 nucleotides match TRBD1. The CDR3 consists of 13 residues. V was pared by 2 bases and J by 3 bases, with 1 base of the junction left unmatched. Germline lookup yields CDR1 SGHNT and CDR2 YENEEA. The CDR3 here is CASSLNRGYEQYF. The CDR3 nucleotides are TGTGCCAGCAGCTTAAACAGGGGCTACGAGCAGTACTTC.

The chain carries TRBV7-9 and TRBJ1-2; a weak D match, TRBD1 (6 bases). CDR3 length: 16 amino acids. Looked up from germline, CDR1 is SEHNR and CDR2 is FQNEAQ (reference sequence). Between the trimmed V and J ends, which lost 5 bases and 6 bases, there was a span of 22 bases. The CDR3 is CASSPRSVGAYNGYTF. CDR3 sequence (DNA): TGTGCCAGCAGCCCTAGAAGTGTGGGGGCATATAATGGCTACACCTTC.

This chain uses TRBV15 with TRBJ2-5; TRBD2 aligns across 10 bases. The CDR3 loop spans 17 amino acids. Unmatched junction bases numbered 12, after V lost 5 bases and J lost 3 bases. CDR1 and CDR2 from the germline V gene are LNHNV and YYDKDF (reference sequence). The CDR3 DNA sequence: TGTGCCACCAGCCATGTACTAGCGGGGAGGGTAGAAGAGACCCAGTACTTC. Its protein is CATSHVLAGRVEETQYF.

With regard to this clone: This sample also contains other DNA sequences that code for the same CDR3. J is TRBJ2-5 and V is TRBV5-1; 9 nucleotides agree with TRBD2. The V and J ends lost 4 bases and 5 bases, in that order; junction bases with no gene match: 3. This CDR3 has 13 amino acids. In germline, CDR1 is SGHRS, CDR2 YFSETQ. The CDR3 DNA is TGCGCCAGCAGCCTTAGCGGGAGTGAGACCCAGTACTTC. Its protein product is CASSLSGSETQYF.

This clone was counted a few times. CDR3 protein: CASTSSPFDRGYDGYTF. In nucleotides, the CDR3 is TGTGCCAGTACTTCATCTCCCTTCGACAGGGGTTACGATGGCTACACCTTC. The chain combines TRBV19 with TRBJ1-2, with 8 bases lining up with TRBD1. Germline V CDR1 and CDR2: LNHDA, SQIVND (reference sequence). The junction had 19 bases not matched to a gene; V was cut back by 7 bases and J by 6 bases. The CDR3 has 17 residues. Full variable domain (remainder filled in from reference TRBV19 and TRBJ1-2): DGGITQSPKYLFRKEGQNVTLSCEQNLNHDAMYWYRQDPGQGLRLIYYSQIVNDFQKGDIAEGYSVSREKKESFPLTVTSAQKNPTAFYLCASTSSPFDRGYDGYTFGSGTRLTVV.

J is TRBJ1-1 and V is TRBV19; weak D call: TRBD1 (6 bases). Germline CDR1 is LNHDA and CDR2 is SQIVND (reference sequence). There are 12 residues in the CDR3. Deletions cut 10 bases from V and 3 bases from J, with 12 bases between. The CDR3 loop reads CATTGWDTEAFF. CDR3 nucleotides: TGTGCCACTACAGGGTGGGACACTGAAGCTTTCTTT.

The genes are TRBV18 and TRBJ2-1, with TRBD2 as a possible D gene (6 bases). V lost 1 base, J lost 4 bases, and 11 bases lay in between. Germline values: CDR1 KGHSH, CDR2 LQKENI. The CDR3 sequence is 15 residues long. This CDR3 is CASSPLAGQYNEQFF. The DNA of the CDR3 is TGTGCCAGCTCACCACTCGCGGGGCAATACAATGAGCAGTTCTTC. Together with reference TRBV18 and TRBJ2-1, the CDR3 gives the full variable domain: NAGVMQNPRHLVRRRGQEARLRCSPMKGHSHVYWYRQLPEEGLKFMVYLQKENIIDESGMPKERFSAEFPKEGPSILRIQQVVRGDSAAYFCASSPLAGQYNEQFFGPGTRLTVL.

This chain uses TRBV18 with TRBJ2-3; 14 positions match TRBD2. V dropped 6 bases and J dropped 2; count of bases not matched to a gene: 4. CDR3 size: 16 residues. CDR1 and CDR2 from the germline V gene are KGHSH and LQKENI. DNA for the CDR3: TGTGCCAGCTCGCCGGGACTAGCGGGAGCCACAGATACGCAGTATTTT. It translates to CASSPGLAGATDTQYF.

This chain links TRBV7-9 with TRBJ2-5, with D perhaps TRBD2 (5 bases). V lost 2 bases to trimming and J lost 1 base, with 8 bases between them. The CDR3 consists of 14 residues. Germline CDR1 reads SEHNR; CDR2 reads FQNEAQ (reference sequence). CDR3 DNA: TGTGCCAGCAGCTTACTTAGCGTCCAAGAGACCCAGTACTTC. Its protein is CASSLLSVQETQYF.

The chain couples TRBV6-5 to TRBJ1-2; a weak D match, TRBD1 (5 bases). Germline-derived CDR1 and CDR2 are MNHEY and SVGAGI. The CDR3 is 15 residues long. Trimming took off 6 bases at V and 2 bases at J, with 16 bases between the two ends. The CDR3 nucleotides read TGTGCCAGCAGCGCACAGGTGACTCTCAACTATGGCTACACCTTC. This translates into CASSAQVTLNYGYTF.

The chain couples TRBV18 to TRBJ2-5, with D unclear. The germline CDR1 and CDR2 sequences are KGHSH and LQKENI. The germline V and J ends were trimmed by 2 bases and 3 bases, with 7 bases remaining between them. This CDR3 has 13 residues. DNA for the CDR3: TGTGCCAGCTCACCAGTAGATGAAGAGACCCAGTACTTC. Encoded protein: CASSPVDEETQYF.

V usage is TRBV24-1 and J usage is TRBJ2-1, with D maybe TRBD1 (6 bases). Trimming shortened V by 2 bases and J by 9 bases, and 19 bases separated the two germline ends. The CDR3 totals 16 residues. The germline CDR1 and CDR2 sequences are KGHDR and SFDVKD. The CDR3 spells CATSDSRGTVGGEQFF. The DNA for the CDR3 is TGTGCCACCAGTGATTCGAGGGGGACGGTAGGAGGTGAGCAGTTCTTC.

V usage is TRBV11-2 and J usage is TRBJ1-2; 7 bases align to TRBD1. This CDR3 has 13 residues. The junction had 1 base not matched to a gene; V was cut back by 3 bases and J by 3 bases. CDR1 is SGHAT, CDR2 FQNNGV, per germline. The CDR3: CASSFQGDYGYTF. CDR3 bases: TGTGCCAGCAGCTTTCAGGGGGACTATGGCTACACCTTC.

The gene calls are TRBV27 and TRBJ1-5, with TRBD1 matching 9 bases. V shed 3 bases and J 2 bases; nucleotides not matched to a gene: 5. The CDR3 runs to 16 residues. CDR1 and CDR2 from the germline V gene are MNHEY and SMNVEV (reference sequence). The CDR3 is CASSLRGDRGNQPQHF. CDR3 nucleotides: TGTGCCAGCAGTTTGAGGGGGGACAGGGGCAATCAGCCCCAGCATTTT.

The J gene is TRBJ1-3, the V gene TRBV10-3; D might be TRBD1 (5 bases). The germline gives CDR1 ENHRY, CDR2 SYGVKD. The CDR3 totals 14 residues. The V gene lost 8 bases and the J gene lost 3 bases, with 14 bases spanning the gap. The CDR3 reads CAIGGAGSGNTIYF. The CDR3 DNA reads as TGTGCCATCGGAGGGGCAGGGAGTGGAAACACCATATATTTT.

The chain links TRBV14 to TRBJ1-4; D remains ambiguous. Germline assignment: CDR1 SGHDN and CDR2 FVKESK. The CDR3 is 14 amino acids. The germline V and J ends were trimmed by 4 bases and 4 bases, with 10 bases remaining between them. Written as DNA, the CDR3 is TGTGCCAGCAGCCGTCAGGTCATTAATGAAAAACTGTTTTTT. It codes for CASSRQVINEKLFF.